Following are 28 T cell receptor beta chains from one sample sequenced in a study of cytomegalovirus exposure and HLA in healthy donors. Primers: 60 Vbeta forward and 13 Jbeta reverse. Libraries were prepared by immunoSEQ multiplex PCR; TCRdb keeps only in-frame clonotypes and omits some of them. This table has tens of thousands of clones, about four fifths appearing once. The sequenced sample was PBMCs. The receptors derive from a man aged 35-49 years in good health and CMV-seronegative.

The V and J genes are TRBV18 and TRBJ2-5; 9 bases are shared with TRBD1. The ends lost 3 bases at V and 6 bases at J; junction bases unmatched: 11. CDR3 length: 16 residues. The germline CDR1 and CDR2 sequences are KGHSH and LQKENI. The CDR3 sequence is CASSPISGTGLKTQYF. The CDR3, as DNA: TGTGCCAGCTCACCCATCTCCGGGACAGGGCTAAAGACCCAGTACTTC.

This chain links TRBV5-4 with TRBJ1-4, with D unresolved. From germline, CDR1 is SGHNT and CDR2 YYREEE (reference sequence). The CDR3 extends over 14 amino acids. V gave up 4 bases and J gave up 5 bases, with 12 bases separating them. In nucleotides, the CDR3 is TGTGCCAGCAGCGATACGGGAAGGAATGAAAAACTGTTTTTT. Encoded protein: CASSDTGRNEKLFF.

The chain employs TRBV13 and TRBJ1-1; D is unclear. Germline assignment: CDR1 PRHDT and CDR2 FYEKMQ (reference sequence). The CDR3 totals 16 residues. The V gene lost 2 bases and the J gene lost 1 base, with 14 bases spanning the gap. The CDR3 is CASSLLYKKKNTEAFF. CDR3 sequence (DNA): TGTGCCAGCAGCTTACTTTATAAAAAAAAGAACACTGAAGCTTTCTTT.

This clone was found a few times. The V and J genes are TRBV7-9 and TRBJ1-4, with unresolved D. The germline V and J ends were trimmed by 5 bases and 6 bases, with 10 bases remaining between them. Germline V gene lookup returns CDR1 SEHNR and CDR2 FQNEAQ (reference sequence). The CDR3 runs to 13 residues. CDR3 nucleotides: TGTGCCAGCAGCAAAAGTCCAGATGAAAAACTGTTTTTT. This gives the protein CASSKSPDEKLFF.

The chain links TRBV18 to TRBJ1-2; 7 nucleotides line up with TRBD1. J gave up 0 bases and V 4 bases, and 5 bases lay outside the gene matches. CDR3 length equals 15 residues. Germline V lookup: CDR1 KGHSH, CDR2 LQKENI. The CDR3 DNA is TGTGCCAGCTCACAGGACAGGCAACCTAACTATGGCTACACCTTC. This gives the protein CASSQDRQPNYGYTF.

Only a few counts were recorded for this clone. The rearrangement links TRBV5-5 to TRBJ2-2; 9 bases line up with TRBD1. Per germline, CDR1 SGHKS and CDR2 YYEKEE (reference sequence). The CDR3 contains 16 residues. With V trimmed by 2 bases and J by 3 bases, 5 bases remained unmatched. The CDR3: CASSFRDRVDTGELFF. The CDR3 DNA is TGTGCCAGCAGCTTTAGGGACAGGGTGGACACCGGGGAGCTGTTTTTT.

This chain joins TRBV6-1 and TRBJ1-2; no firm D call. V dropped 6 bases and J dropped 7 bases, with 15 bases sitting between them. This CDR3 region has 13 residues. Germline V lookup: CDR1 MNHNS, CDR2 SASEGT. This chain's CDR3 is CASSSPEVGGYTF. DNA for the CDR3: TGTGCCAGCAGCAGCCCCGAGGTGGGTGGCTACACCTTC.

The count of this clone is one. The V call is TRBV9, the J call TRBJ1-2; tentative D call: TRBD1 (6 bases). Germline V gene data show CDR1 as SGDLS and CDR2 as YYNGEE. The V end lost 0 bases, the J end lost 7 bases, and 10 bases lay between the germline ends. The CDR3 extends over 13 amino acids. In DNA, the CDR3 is TGTGCCAGCAGCGTAGGGGCCAGGGGTGGCTACACCTTC. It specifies CASSVGARGGYTF. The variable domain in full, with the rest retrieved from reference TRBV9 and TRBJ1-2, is DSGVTQTPKHLITATGQRVTLRCSPRSGDLSVYWYQQSLDQGLQFLIQYYNGEERAKGNILERFSAQQFPDLHSELNLSSLELGDSALYFCASSVGARGGYTFGSGTRLTVV.

CDR3 in DNA: TGCGCCAGCAGCCAAATCAGGGGTTCTAACTATGGCTACACCTTC. It encodes CASSQIRGSNYGYTF. The chain recombines TRBV4-3 with TRBJ1-2; D is possibly TRBD1 (6 bases). The length of the CDR3 is 15 residues. Trimming removed 2 bases at V and 0 bases at J, with 10 bases between. Per germline, CDR1 LGHNA and CDR2 YSLEER.

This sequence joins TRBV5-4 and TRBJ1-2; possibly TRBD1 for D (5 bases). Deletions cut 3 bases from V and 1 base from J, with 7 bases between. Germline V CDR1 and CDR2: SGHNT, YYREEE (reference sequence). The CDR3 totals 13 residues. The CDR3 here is CASSSTVNYGYTF. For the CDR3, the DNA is TGTGCCAGCAGCTCGACAGTTAACTATGGCTACACCTTC.

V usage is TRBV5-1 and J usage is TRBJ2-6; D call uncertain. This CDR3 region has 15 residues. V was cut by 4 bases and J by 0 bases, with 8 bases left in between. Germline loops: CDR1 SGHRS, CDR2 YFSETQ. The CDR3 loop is CASSPYGSGANVLTF. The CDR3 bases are TGCGCCAGCAGCCCCTACGGCTCTGGGGCCAACGTCCTGACTTTC. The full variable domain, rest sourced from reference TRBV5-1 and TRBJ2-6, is KAGVTQTPRYLIKTRGQQVTLSCSPISGHRSVSWYQQTPGQGLQFLFEYFSETQRNKGNFPGRFSGRQFSNSRSEMNVSTLELGDSALYLCASSPYGSGANVLTFGAGSRLTVL.

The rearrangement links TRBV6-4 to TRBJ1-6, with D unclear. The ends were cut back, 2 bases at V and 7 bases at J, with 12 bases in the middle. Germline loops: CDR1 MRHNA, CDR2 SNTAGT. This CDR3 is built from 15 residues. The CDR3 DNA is TGTGCCAGCAGTGACCTCGGGGTGGGCAATTCACCCCTCCACTTT. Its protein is CASSDLGVGNSPLHF.

CDR3: CASSVGVQGYEQYF. The CDR3, as DNA: TGTGCCAGCAGCGTAGGAGTTCAGGGCTACGAGCAGTACTTC. The chain combines TRBV9 with TRBJ2-7; D is perhaps TRBD1 (5 bases). V was pared by 0 bases and J by 3 bases, with 10 bases between. The CDR3 extends over 14 amino acids. Germline assignment: CDR1 SGDLS and CDR2 YYNGEE.

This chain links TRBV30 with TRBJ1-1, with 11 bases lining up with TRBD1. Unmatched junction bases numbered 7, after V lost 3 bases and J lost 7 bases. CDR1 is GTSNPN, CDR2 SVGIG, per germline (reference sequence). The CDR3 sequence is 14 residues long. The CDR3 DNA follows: TGTGCCTGGAGCCGGACAGGGGGCGTCGGTGAAGCTTTCTTT. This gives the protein CAWSRTGGVGEAFF.

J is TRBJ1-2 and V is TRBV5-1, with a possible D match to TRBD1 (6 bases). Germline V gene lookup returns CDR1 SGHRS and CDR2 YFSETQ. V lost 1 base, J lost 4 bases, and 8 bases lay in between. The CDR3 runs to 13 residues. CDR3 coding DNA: TGCGCCAGCAGCTTGTCGGACAGCTATGGCTACACCTTC. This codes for CASSLSDSYGYTF.

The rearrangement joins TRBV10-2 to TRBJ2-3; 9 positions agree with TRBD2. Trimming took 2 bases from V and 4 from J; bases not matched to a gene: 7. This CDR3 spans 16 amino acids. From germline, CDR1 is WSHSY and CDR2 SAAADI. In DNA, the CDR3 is TGCGCCAGCAGTGAGATAGGGCGGGGGGGGTCAGATACGCAGTATTTT. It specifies CASSEIGRGGSDTQYF.

The CDR3 nucleotides read TGTGCCAGCAGTACCTACTACGAGCAGTACGTC. Protein product: CASSTYYEQYV. The genes are TRBV6-1 and TRBJ2-7; D uncertain. The V and J ends lost 5 bases and 3 bases respectively, with 5 bases between them. In germline, CDR1 is MNHNS, CDR2 SASEGT. CDR3 length: 11 amino acids.

Here the CDR3 reads CASSQDPPTVSGELFF. In nucleotides, the CDR3 is TGCGCCAGCAGCCAAGATCCCCCGACAGTCTCCGGGGAGCTGTTTTTT. V gene TRBV4-3 combines with J gene TRBJ2-2; the D gene is possibly TRBD1 (5 bases). Trimming took off 0 bases at V and 6 bases at J, with 14 bases between the two ends. CDR1 and CDR2 (germline): LGHNA, YSLEER. This CDR3 comprises 16 residues.

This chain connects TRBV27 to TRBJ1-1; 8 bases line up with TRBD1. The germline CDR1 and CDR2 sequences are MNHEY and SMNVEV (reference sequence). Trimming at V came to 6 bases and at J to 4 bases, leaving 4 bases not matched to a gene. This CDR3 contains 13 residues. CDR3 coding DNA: TGTGCCAGCAGGTTAACAGGGGGCACTGAAGCTTTCTTT. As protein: CASRLTGGTEAFF.

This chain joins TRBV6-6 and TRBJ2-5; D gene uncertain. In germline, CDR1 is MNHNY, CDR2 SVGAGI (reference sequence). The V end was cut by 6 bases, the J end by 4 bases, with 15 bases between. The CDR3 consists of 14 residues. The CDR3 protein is CASSVTVLGETQYF. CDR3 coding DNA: TGTGCCAGCAGCGTAACAGTGCTCGGAGAGACCCAGTACTTC.

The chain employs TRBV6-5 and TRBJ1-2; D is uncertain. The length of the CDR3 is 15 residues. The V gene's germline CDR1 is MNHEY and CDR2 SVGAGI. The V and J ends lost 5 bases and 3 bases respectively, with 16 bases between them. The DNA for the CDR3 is TGTGCCAGCAGTCAGCGGGAACAGTACTACTATGGCTACACCTTC. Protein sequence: CASSQREQYYYGYTF.

The DNA of the CDR3 is TGTGCCAGCAGAACAACAGGGGTCGATATGAACACTGAAGCTTTCTTT. The encoded protein is CASRTTGVDMNTEAFF. The rearrangement uses TRBV7-9 and TRBJ1-1, with TRBD1 matching 7 bases. The CDR3 is 16 amino acids. The ends lost 6 bases at V and 0 bases at J; junction bases unmatched: 10. Germline CDR1 reads SEHNR; CDR2 reads FQNEAQ (reference sequence).

The CDR3 DNA is TGTGCCAGCAGTATAGGAGGACTAGCGGGCGATACGCAGTATTTT. Translating it yields CASSIGGLAGDTQYF. The rearrangement uses TRBV6-1 and TRBJ2-3; 11 bases map to TRBD2. The trim removed 5 bases at V and 6 bases at J, leaving 7 bases unmatched. The CDR3 spans 15 residues. The V gene's germline CDR1 is MNHNS and CDR2 SASEGT.

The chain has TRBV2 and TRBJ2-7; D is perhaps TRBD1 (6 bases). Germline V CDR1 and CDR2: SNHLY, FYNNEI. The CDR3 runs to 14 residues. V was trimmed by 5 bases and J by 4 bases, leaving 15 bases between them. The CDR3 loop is CASSSVLQGYEQYF. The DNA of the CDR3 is TGTGCCAGCAGTTCTGTTCTTCAGGGGTACGAGCAGTACTTC.

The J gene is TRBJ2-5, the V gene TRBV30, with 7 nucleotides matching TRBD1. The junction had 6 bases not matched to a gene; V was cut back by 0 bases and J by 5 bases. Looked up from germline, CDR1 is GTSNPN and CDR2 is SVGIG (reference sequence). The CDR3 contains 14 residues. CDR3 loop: CAWSVGQVAETQYF. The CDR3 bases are TGTGCCTGGAGTGTCGGACAGGTCGCGGAGACCCAGTACTTC.

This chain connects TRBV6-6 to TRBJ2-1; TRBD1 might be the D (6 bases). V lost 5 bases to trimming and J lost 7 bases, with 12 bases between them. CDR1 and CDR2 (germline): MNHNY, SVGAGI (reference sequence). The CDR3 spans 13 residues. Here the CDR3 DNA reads TGTGCCAGCAGTACTACAGGGTCGAATGAGCAGTTCTTC. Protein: CASSTTGSNEQFF.

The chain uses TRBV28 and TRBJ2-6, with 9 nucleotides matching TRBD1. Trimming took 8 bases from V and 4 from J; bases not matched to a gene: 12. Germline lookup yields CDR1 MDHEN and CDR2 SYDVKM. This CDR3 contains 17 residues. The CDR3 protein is CASGDRDRVPGANVLTF. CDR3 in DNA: TGTGCCAGCGGGGATCGGGACAGGGTTCCCGGGGCCAACGTCCTGACTTTC.

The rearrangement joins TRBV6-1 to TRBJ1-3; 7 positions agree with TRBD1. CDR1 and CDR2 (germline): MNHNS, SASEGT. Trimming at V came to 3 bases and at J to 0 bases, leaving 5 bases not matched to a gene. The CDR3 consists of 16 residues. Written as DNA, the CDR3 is TGTGCCAGCAGTGAGGTTGGACAGGTCTCTGGAAACACCATATATTTT. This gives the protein CASSEVGQVSGNTIYF.